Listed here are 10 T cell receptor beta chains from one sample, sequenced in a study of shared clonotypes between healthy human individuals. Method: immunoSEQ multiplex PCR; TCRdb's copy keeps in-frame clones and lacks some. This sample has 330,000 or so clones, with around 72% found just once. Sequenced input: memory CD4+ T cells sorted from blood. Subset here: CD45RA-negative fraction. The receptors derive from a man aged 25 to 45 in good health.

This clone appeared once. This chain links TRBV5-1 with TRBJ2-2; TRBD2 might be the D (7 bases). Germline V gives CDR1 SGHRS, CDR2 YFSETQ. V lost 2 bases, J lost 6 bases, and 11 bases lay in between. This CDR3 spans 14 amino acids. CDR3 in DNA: TGCGCCAGCAGCTTCGGAGGGGGGGCCGGGGAGCTGTTTTTT. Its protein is CASSFGGGAGELFF.

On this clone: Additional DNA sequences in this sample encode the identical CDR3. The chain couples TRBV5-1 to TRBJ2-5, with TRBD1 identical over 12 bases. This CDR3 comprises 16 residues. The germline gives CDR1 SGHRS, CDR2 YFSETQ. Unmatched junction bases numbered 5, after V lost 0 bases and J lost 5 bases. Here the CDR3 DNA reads TGCGCCAGCAGCTTGGTAGGGACAGGGGGCGCGGAGACCCAGTACTTC. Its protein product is CASSLVGTGGAETQYF.

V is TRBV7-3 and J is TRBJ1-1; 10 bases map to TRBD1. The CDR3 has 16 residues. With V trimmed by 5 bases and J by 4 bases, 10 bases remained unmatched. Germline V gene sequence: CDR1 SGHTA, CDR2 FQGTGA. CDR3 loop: CASSPRDRGRSTEAFF. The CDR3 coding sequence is TGTGCCAGCAGCCCCCGGGACAGGGGACGTAGCACTGAAGCTTTCTTT.

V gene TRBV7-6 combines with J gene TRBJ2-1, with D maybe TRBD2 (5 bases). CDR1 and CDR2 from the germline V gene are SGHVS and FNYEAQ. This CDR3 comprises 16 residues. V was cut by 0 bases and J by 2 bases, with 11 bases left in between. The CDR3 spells CASSLAGSGPYNEQFF. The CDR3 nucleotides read TGTGCCAGCAGCTTAGCGGGAAGCGGACCCTACAATGAGCAGTTCTTC. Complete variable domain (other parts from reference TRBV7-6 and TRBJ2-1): GAGVSQSPRYKVTKRGQDVALRCDPISGHVSLYWYRQALGQGPEFLTYFNYEAQQDKSGLPNDRFSAERPEGSISTLTIQRTEQRDSAMYRCASSLAGSGPYNEQFFGPGTRLTVL.

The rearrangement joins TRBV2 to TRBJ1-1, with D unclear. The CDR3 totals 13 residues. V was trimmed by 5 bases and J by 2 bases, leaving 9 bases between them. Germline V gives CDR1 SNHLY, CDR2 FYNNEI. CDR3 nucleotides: TGTGCCAGCAGTAGGAACCTTAACACTGAAGCTTTCTTT. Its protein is CASSRNLNTEAFF.

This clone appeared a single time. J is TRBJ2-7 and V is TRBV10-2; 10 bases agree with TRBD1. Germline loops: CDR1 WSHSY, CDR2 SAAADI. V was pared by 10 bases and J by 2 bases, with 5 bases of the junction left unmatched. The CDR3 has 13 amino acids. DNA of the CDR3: TGCGCCACCCAGGGGACAGGGGCCTACGAGCAGTACTTC. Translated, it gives CATQGTGAYEQYF.

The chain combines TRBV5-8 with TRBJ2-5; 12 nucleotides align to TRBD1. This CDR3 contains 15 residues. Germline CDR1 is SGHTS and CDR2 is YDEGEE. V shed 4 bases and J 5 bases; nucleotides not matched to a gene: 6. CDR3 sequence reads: CASSLGTGGGETQYF. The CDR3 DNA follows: TGTGCCAGCAGCCTTGGGACAGGGGGCGGGGAGACCCAGTACTTC.

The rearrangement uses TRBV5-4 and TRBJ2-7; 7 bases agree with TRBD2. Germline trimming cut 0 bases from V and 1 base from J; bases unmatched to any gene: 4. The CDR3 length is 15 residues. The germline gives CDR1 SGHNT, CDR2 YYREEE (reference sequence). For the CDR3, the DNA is TGTGCCAGCAGCTTGGGCGCGGGGGTATCCTACGAGCAGTACTTC. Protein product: CASSLGAGVSYEQYF. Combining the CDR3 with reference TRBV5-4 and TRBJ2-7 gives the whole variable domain ETGVTQSPTHLIKTRGQQVTLRCSSQSGHNTVSWYQQALGQGPQFIFQYYREEENGRGNFPPRFSGLQFPNYSSELNVNALELDDSALYLCASSLGAGVSYEQYFGPGTRLTVT.

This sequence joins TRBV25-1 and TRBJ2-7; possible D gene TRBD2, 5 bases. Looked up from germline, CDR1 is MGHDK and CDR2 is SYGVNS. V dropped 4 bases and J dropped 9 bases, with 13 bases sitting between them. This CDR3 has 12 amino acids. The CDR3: CASSGSQSGQYF. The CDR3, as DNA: TGTGCCAGCAGTGGAAGCCAGAGCGGGCAGTACTTC.

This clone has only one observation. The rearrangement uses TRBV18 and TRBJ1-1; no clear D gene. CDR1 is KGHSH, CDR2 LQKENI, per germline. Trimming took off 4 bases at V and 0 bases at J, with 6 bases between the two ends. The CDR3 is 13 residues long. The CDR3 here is CASSLDLNTEAFF. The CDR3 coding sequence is TGTGCCAGCTCACTTGACCTGAACACTGAAGCTTTCTTT. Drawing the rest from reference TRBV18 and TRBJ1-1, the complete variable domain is NAGVMQNPRHLVRRRGQEARLRCSPMKGHSHVYWYRQLPEEGLKFMVYLQKENIIDESGMPKERFSAEFPKEGPSILRIQQVVRGDSAAYFCASSLDLNTEAFFGQGTRLTVV.